This T cell receptor (beta chain) came from a study of control samples from healthy donors and cancer patients. This CDR3 is 14 amino acids long. The germline gives CDR1 SGDLS, CDR2 YYNGEE. Trimming cost V 0 bases and J 7 bases, with 13 bases left between them. Generated by immunoSEQ multiplex PCR, the TCRdb table keeps only in-frame clones and is missing some. Counted here are around 68,000 clones, approximately 88% occurring once; the ten biggest clones make up roughly 16%. The receptor was isolated from a man aged 50-59 years in good health. V gene TRBV9 combines with J gene TRBJ1-1; D possibly corresponds to TRBD1 (6 bases). The sample was blood. CDR3 DNA sequence: TGTGCCAGCAGCGTAGGGAATCGACAGGATGAAGCTTTCTTT. It codes for CASSVGNRQDEAFF.